The sequence of this T cell receptor beta chain was determined in a study of cytomegalovirus exposure and HLA in healthy donors. Study-wide results and caveats: It was confirmed in vitro that a few of the CMV-associated chains were specific for CMV antigens. A previous analysis found most TCR beta V segments productive roughly 87% or roughly 30% of the time. In presence/absence analyses, roughly uniform sequencing depth across donors was assumed.

Turning to this clone: The antigen is not known.

This PCR relied on a set of 60 Vbeta primers and 13 Jbeta primers. Libraries were prepared by immunoSEQ multiplex PCR; TCRdb keeps only in-frame clonotypes and omits some of them. The table shows about 60,000 clones, with 70% to 85% occurring only once. CDR1 is SEHNR, CDR2 FQNEAQ, per germline (reference sequence). Between the trimmed V and J ends, which lost 4 bases and 4 bases, there was a span of 17 bases. The CDR3 has 16 residues. Input material: PBMCs. The sequence was collected from a woman between 35 and 50 years old in good health and CMV-seropositive. The V gene is TRBV7-9, the J gene TRBJ1-3; D perhaps matches TRBD1 (6 bases). CDR3 coding DNA: TGTGCCAGCAGCTCTTTCTTCCGGGACACAGGAAACACCATATATTTT. This translates into CASSSFFRDTGNTIYF.